The 12 T cell receptor beta chains listed next were all sequenced from one sample in a study of Graves' ophthalmopathy and Graves' hyperthyroidism. Beta-chain TCR CDR3 regions were amplified from RNA transcripts. The first-round RT-PCR employed HTBI primers together with the Qiagen OneStep RT-PCR kit. A multiplex PCR was then performed as the second round. TCRdb analysed the multiplex PCR reads with MiXCR anew, one entry per CDR3 protein. Among over 450,000 distinct CDR3 sequences listed, around 14% were seen once. Sequenced input: blood. The receptors shown here come from a woman aged 25 to 45 with Graves' ophthalmopathy.

Only a few counts were recorded for this clonotype. The junction and the germline gene differ at one end; a read error may be behind it. The chain links TRBV7-9 to TRBJ1-2; D not resolved. CDR1 is SEHNR and CDR2 is FQNEAQ in the germline V gene (reference sequence). The CDR3 spans 12 residues. CDR3 DNA sequence: TGTGCCAGCACCTTACCCGACGGTGGCTACACCTTC. Its translation is CASTLPDGGYTF.

Many counts were recorded for this clonotype. The V and J genes are TRBV6-5 and TRBJ2-7; the match to TRBD2 covers 8 bases. This CDR3 is built from 16 residues. V dropped 6 bases and J dropped 3; count of bases not matched to a gene: 13. CDR1 and CDR2 (germline): MNHEY, SVGAGI. The CDR3 DNA sequence: TGTGCCAGCAGGAGATCACGGGGGGGTTTCGGCTACGAGCAGTACTTC. Encoded protein: CASRRSRGGFGYEQYF.

The table lists this clonotype with many counts. The CDR3 reads CASRMTGLAEAFF. DNA of the CDR3: TGTGCCAGCAGGATGACAGGGCTCGCTGAAGCTTTCTTT. The chain combines TRBV4-2 with TRBJ1-1, with 7 bases identical to TRBD1. This CDR3 has 13 amino acids. Germline V gene sequence: CDR1 LGHNA, CDR2 YNFKEQ. Trimming at V came to 6 bases and at J to 6 bases, leaving 7 bases not matched to a gene.

The table lists this clonotype with many counts. The rearrangement links TRBV28 to TRBJ1-6, with 8 positions matching TRBD1. With 6 bases clipped from V and 7 bases from J, the junction kept 5 bases outside the gene matches. The CDR3 extends over 14 amino acids. Looked up from germline, CDR1 is MDHEN and CDR2 is SYDVKM. In DNA, the CDR3 is TGTGCCAGCAGAGTGACAGGGGAGAATTCACCCCTCCACTTT. Encoded protein: CASRVTGENSPLHF.

This clonotype was seen many times. The V and J genes are TRBV5-6 and TRBJ1-5; D is unresolved. From germline, CDR1 is SGHDT and CDR2 YYEEEE. With 1 base removed from V and 3 bases from J, the gap between germline ends came to 8 bases. The CDR3 consists of 14 residues. CDR3 loop: CASSLLAPNQPQHF. The CDR3 bases are TGTGCCAGCAGCTTGTTAGCGCCCAATCAGCCCCAGCATTTT.

This clonotype was picked up many times. The chain is built from TRBV5-1 and TRBJ2-5; D may correspond to TRBD1 or TRBD2 (5 bases each). V was cut by 0 bases and J by 5 bases, with 17 bases left in between. CDR1 SGHRS and CDR2 YFSETQ come from the germline V gene. The length of the CDR3 is 16 residues. As DNA, the CDR3 is TGCGCCAGCAGCTTGGATCCGGGACGGGCACAGGAGACCCAGTACTTC. Residues: CASSLDPGRAQETQYF.

In this sample, this clonotype turned up a few times. The rearrangement links TRBV20-1 to TRBJ2-7; D is ambiguous. Deletions cut 3 bases from V and 2 bases from J, with 17 bases between. Per the germline V gene, CDR1 is DFQATT and CDR2 is SNEGSKA (reference sequence). The CDR3 runs 15 residues. The CDR3 DNA reads as TGCAGTGCTAGGGGAAGGGTCAGCCGTACCTACGAGCAGTACTTC. Translation gives CSARGRVSRTYEQYF.

This clonotype was detected only a few times. The chain employs TRBV9 and TRBJ1-6, with 11 bases aligning to TRBD1. CDR3 size: 15 residues. CDR1 SGDLS and CDR2 YYNGEE come from the germline V gene. J gave up 8 bases and V 3 bases, and 4 bases lay outside the gene matches. CDR3 region: CASSGRTGGYSPLHF. The CDR3, as DNA: TGTGCCAGCAGCGGCCGGACAGGGGGCTATTCACCCCTCCACTTT.

The rearrangement links TRBV20-1 to TRBJ2-5; 9 nucleotides line up with TRBD2. J gave up 3 bases and V 7 bases, and 9 bases lay outside the gene matches. Germline V gene data show CDR1 as DFQATT and CDR2 as SNEGSKA (reference sequence). The length of the CDR3 is 14 residues. Here the CDR3 reads CSGAGGPSKETQYF. The CDR3 DNA follows: TGCAGTGGGGCGGGGGGGCCTTCAAAAGAGACCCAGTACTTC.

This clonotype was observed a handful of times. A much larger clonotype is one base distant, so this may be a read error. The V and J genes are TRBV5-6 and TRBJ1-1, with D perhaps TRBD1 (5 bases). The CDR3 covers 14 residues. Germline CDR1 reads SGHDT; CDR2 reads YYEEEE. This chain's CDR3 is CASGLEAGMAEAFF. The CDR3 DNA is TGTGCCAGCGGCTTGGAGGCAGGGATGGCTGAAGCTTTCTTT.

CDR3 protein: CAIREDSYNYGYTF. CDR3 DNA sequence: TGTGCCATCAGAGAGGACAGTTATAACTATGGCTACACCTTC. The V gene is TRBV10-3, the J gene TRBJ1-2, with D maybe TRBD1 (6 bases). V lost 6 bases and J 1 base, leaving 12 bases between the germline ends. CDR1 ENHRY and CDR2 SYGVKD come from the germline V gene. CDR3 length: 14 amino acids.

This clonotype appeared many times. In this CDR3 the conserved last residue, phenylalanine or tryptophan, is missing, so a read error is likely. The J gene is TRBJ2-5, the V gene TRBV27; 10 bases are shared with TRBD2. V was pared by 5 bases and J by 4 bases, with 4 bases of the junction left unmatched. CDR3 length equals 14 residues. Germline-derived CDR1 and CDR2 are MNHEY and SMNVEV (reference sequence). The CDR3 DNA reads TGTGCCAGCAGTCTTAGCGGGAGGCCAGAGACCCAGTACCTC. Translating gives CASSLSGRPETQYL.